Following are 11 T cell receptor beta chains from one sample sequenced in a study of T-cell memory formation after mild COVID-19. Each CDR3 protein is one row after TCRdb ran MiXCR on the 5' RACE reads. The sample shows roughly 150,000 distinct CDR3 sequences, roughly 14% of them seen only once. The sample was PBMCs or a T cell subset sorted from them (not recorded which). Source of these receptors: an adult woman who had mild COVID-19 (a few samples of this study predate the infection). Cell type and time point are not known.

J is TRBJ1-6 and V is TRBV10-2, with 9 nucleotides matching TRBD1. The CDR3 extends over 15 amino acids. Germline V lookup: CDR1 WSHSY, CDR2 SAAADI. V lost 3 bases, J lost 8 bases, and 5 bases stayed unmatched. The CDR3 sequence: CASSDNRDRDSPLHF. The CDR3 nucleotides are TGCGCCAGCAGTGACAACCGGGACAGGGATTCACCCCTCCACTTT.

The genes are TRBV5-1 and TRBJ2-7, with D maybe TRBD2 (8 bases). The CDR3 has 14 residues. Trimming took off 4 bases at V and 7 bases at J, with 18 bases between the two ends. Germline V CDR1 and CDR2: SGHRS, YFSETQ. CDR3 protein: CASSPGRGRGEQYF. The DNA for the CDR3 is TGCGCCAGCAGCCCCGGGAGGGGGCGCGGGGAGCAGTACTTC.

This CDR3 is CASRYRGISYEQYF. The CDR3 DNA reads TGCGCCAGCCGGTACAGGGGGATCTCCTACGAGCAGTACTTC. The chain has TRBV4-3 and TRBJ2-7; 8 bases line up with TRBD1. The CDR3 totals 14 residues. Trimming cost V 8 bases and J 0 bases; bases outside gene matches: 6. Germline values: CDR1 LGHNA, CDR2 YSLEER.

This chain links TRBV10-3 with TRBJ2-1, with D possibly being TRBD1 (6 bases). Germline V CDR1 and CDR2: ENHRY, SYGVKD. This CDR3 has 13 amino acids. The ends were cut back, 0 bases at V and 6 bases at J, with 6 bases in the middle. The DNA for the CDR3 is TGTGCCATCAGTGAGTCAGGGGGCAATGAGCAGTTCTTC. This codes for CAISESGGNEQFF.

The chain recombines TRBV7-2 with TRBJ2-1; TRBD1 is a possible D gene (6 bases). The CDR3 length is 14 residues. The V end lost 3 bases, the J end lost 2 bases, and 8 bases lay between the germline ends. From germline, CDR1 is SGHTA and CDR2 FQGNSA. The CDR3, as DNA: TGTGCCAGCAGCTTGGACAGCACCTACAATGAGCAGTTCTTC. Its translation: CASSLDSTYNEQFF.

The chain recombines TRBV2 with TRBJ2-1, with 13 bases that match TRBD2. CDR3 length equals 15 residues. Germline V gene sequence: CDR1 SNHLY, CDR2 FYNNEI. Losses at the gene ends were 7 bases for V and 9 bases for J; bases not matched to a gene: 9. The CDR3 bases are TGTGCCAGCACCTTACTAGCGGGAGGGCGCGGTGAGCAGTTCTTC. It translates to CASTLLAGGRGEQFF. The entire variable domain, with the rest obtained from reference TRBV2 and TRBJ2-1, is as follows: EPEVTQTPSHQVTQMGQEVILRCVPISNHLYFYWYRQILGQKVEFLVSFYNNEISEKSEIFDDQFSVERPDGSNFTLKIRSTKLEDSAMYFCASTLLAGGRGEQFFGPGTRLTVL.

This clonotype appeared a few times. The J gene is TRBJ2-7, the V gene TRBV20-1, with TRBD2 matching 10 bases. J was trimmed by 4 bases and V by 6 bases; bases with no gene match: 9. Germline V lookup: CDR1 DFQATT, CDR2 SNEGSKA (reference sequence). CDR3 length: 14 amino acids. The CDR3 nucleotides are TGCAGTGCCGAACGGGGACTAGCGATATACGAGCAGTACTTC. It yields the protein CSAERGLAIYEQYF.

Worth noting for this clonotype: A much larger clone differs by one base, so this may be a read error. No conserved phenylalanine or tryptophan ends this CDR3, so it is likely a read error. This chain joins TRBV12-3 or TRBV12-4 and TRBJ2-1; perhaps TRBD2 as D (6 bases). Trimming shortened V by 3 bases and J by 9 bases, and 12 bases separated the two germline ends. The CDR3 length is 13 residues. CDR3 in DNA: TGTGCCAGCAGTTTTCGGCAGGGAGGTGAGCAGTTCTTA. Translating gives CASSFRQGGEQFL.

V and J are TRBV6-2 or TRBV6-3 and TRBJ2-4; D might be TRBD2 (5 bases). CDR1 MNHEY and CDR2 SVGEGT come from the germline V gene. The CDR3 sequence is 18 residues long. The V gene lost 3 bases and the J gene lost 0 bases, with 18 bases spanning the gap. The CDR3 reads CASSYWGDQALAKNIQYF. DNA for the CDR3: TGTGCCAGCAGTTATTGGGGAGACCAGGCTCTAGCCAAAAACATTCAGTACTTC.

The rearrangement uses TRBV19 and TRBJ1-5, with 7 bases aligning to TRBD1. CDR1 is LNHDA and CDR2 is SQIVND in the germline V gene (reference sequence). The CDR3 contains 15 residues. The J segment lost 4 bases and the V segment lost 7 bases, leaving 10 bases of the junction unmatched. The CDR3 loop reads CASKRDSTLNQPQHF. CDR3 in DNA: TGTGCCAGTAAACGGGACAGTACCCTAAATCAGCCCCAGCATTTT.

The V call is TRBV20-1, the J call TRBJ1-4; possibly TRBD1 for D (6 bases). V was cut by 5 bases and J by 5 bases, with 15 bases left in between. Germline CDR1 and CDR2: DFQATT and SNEGSKA (reference sequence). The CDR3 is 14 residues long. CDR3: CSAQLQGGNEKLFF. DNA of the CDR3: TGCAGTGCTCAATTACAGGGAGGGAATGAAAAACTGTTTTTT.